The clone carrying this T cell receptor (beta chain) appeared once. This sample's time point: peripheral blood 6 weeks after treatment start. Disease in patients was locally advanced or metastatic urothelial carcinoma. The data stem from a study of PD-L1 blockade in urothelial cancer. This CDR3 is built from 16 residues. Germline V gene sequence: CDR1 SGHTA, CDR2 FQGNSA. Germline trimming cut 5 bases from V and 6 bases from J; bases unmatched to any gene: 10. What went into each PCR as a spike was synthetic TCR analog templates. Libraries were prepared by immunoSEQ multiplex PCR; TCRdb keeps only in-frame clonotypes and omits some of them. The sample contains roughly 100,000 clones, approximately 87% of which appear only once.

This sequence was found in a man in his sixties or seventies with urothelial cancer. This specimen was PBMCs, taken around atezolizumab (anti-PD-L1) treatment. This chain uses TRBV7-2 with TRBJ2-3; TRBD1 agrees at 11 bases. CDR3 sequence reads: CASSPVGTGGADTQYF. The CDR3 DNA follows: TGTGCCAGCAGCCCCGTAGGGACAGGGGGAGCCGATACGCAGTATTTT.